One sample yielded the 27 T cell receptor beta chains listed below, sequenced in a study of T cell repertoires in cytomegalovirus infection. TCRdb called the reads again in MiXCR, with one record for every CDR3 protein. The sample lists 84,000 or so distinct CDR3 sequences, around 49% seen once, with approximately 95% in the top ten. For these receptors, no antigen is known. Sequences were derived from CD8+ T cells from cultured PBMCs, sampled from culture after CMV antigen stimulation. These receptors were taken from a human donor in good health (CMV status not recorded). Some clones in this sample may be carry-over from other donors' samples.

CDR3 region: CSVDPGPKDEQFF. The CDR3 DNA follows: TGCAGCGTTGACCCGGGACCGAAGGATGAGCAGTTCTTC. The chain recombines TRBV29-1 with TRBJ2-1; the D call may be TRBD1 or TRBD2 (5 bases each). Germline V lookup: CDR1 SQVTM, CDR2 ANQGSEA. The length of the CDR3 is 13 residues. Trimming took 3 bases from V and 8 from J, leaving 14 bases between them.

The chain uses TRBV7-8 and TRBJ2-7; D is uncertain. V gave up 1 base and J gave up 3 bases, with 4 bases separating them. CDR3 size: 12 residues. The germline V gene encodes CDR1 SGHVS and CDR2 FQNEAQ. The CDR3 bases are TGTGCCAGCAGCTTAGATGACTACGAGCAGTACTTC. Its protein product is CASSLDDYEQYF. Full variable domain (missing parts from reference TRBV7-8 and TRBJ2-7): GAGVSQSPRYKVAKRGQDVALRCDPISGHVSLFWYQQALGQGPEFLTYFQNEAQLDKSGLPSDRFFAERPEGSVSTLKIQRTQQEDSAVYLCASSLDDYEQYFGPGTRLTVT.

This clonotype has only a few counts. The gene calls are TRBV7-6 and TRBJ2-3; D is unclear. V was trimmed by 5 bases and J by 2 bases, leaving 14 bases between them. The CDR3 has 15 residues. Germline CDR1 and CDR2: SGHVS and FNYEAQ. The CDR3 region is CASSHTELFTDTQYF. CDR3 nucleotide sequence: TGTGCCAGCAGCCACACAGAGCTTTTCACAGATACGCAGTATTTT.

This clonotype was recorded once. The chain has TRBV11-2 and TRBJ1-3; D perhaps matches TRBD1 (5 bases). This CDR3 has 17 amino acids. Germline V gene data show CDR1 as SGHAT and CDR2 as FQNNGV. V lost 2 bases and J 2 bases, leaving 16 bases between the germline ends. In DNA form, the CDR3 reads TGTGCCAGCAGCTTAATGACCGGGACCGAGGCTGGAAACACCATATATTTT. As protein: CASSLMTGTEAGNTIYF. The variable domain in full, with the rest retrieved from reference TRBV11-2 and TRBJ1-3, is EAGVAQSPRYKIIEKRQSVAFWCNPISGHATLYWYQQILGQGPKLLIQFQNNGVVDDSQLPKDRFSAERLKGVDSTLKIQPAKLEDSAVYLCASSLMTGTEAGNTIYFGEGSWLTVV.

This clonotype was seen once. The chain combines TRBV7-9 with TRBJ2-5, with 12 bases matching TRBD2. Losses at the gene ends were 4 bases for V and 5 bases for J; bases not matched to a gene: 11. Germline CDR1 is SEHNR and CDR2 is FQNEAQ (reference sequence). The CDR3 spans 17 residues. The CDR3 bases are TGTGCCAGCAGCTCAAGGGCTAGCGGGGGGGTCGTTGAGACCCAGTACTTC. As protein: CASSSRASGGVVETQYF. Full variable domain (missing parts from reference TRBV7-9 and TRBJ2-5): DTGVSQNPRHKITKRGQNVTFRCDPISEHNRLYWYRQTLGQGPEFLTYFQNEAQLEKSRLLSDRFSAERPKGSFSTLEIQRTEQGDSAMYLCASSSRASGGVVETQYFGPGTRLLVL.

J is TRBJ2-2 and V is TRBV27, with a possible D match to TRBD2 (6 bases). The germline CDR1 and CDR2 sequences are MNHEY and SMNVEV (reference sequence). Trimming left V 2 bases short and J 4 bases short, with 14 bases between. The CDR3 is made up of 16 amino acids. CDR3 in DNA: TGTGCCAGCAGTTTAAGCGGGCGACAGACCACCGGGGAGCTGTTTTTT. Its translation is CASSLSGRQTTGELFF.

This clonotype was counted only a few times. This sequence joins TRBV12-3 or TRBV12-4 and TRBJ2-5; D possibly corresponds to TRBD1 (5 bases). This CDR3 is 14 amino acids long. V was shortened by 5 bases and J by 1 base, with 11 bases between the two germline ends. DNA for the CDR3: TGTGCCAGCAGTCTTGGGGCGTCCCAAGAGACCCAGTACTTC. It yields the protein CASSLGASQETQYF.

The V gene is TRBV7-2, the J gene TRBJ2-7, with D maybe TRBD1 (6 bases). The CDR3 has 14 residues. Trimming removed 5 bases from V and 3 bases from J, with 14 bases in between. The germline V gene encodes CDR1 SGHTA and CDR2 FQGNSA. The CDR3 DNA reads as TGTGCCAGCAGCAACCGGGACACCATCTACGAGCAGTACTTC. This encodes CASSNRDTIYEQYF.

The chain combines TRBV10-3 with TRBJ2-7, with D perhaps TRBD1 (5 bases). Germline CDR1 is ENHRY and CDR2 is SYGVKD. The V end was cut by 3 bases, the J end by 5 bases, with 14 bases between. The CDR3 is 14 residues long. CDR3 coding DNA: TGTGCCATCAGTGATGGGCAGGGTATCGACGAGCAGTACTTC. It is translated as CAISDGQGIDEQYF.

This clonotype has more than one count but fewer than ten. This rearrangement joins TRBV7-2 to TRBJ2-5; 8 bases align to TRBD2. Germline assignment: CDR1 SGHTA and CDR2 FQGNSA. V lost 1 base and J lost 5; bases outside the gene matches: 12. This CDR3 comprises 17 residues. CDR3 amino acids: CASSLVVLAGGAETQYF. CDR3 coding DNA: TGTGCCAGCAGCTTAGTGGTGTTGGCGGGGGGTGCGGAGACCCAGTACTTC. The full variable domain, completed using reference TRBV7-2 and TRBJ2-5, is GAGVSQSPSNKVTEKGKDVELRCDPISGHTALYWYRQSLGQGLEFLIYFQGNSAPDKSGLPSDRFSAERTGGSVSTLTIQRTQQEDSAVYLCASSLVVLAGGAETQYFGPGTRLLVL.

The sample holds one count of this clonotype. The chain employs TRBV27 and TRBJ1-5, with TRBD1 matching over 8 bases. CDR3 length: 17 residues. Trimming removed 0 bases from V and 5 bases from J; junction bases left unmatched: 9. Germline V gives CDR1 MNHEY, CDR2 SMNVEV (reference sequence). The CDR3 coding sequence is TGTGCCAGCAGTTTATCGTCAGGGGGCTCCCTCTATCAGCCCCAGCATTTT. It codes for CASSLSSGGSLYQPQHF.

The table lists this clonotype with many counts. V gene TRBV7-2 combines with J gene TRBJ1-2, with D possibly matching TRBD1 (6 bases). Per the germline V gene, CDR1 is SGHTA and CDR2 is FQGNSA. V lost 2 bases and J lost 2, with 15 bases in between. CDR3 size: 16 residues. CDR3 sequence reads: CASSLKAGASNYGYTF. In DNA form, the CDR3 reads TGTGCCAGCAGCTTAAAGGCAGGGGCTTCGAACTATGGCTACACCTTC.

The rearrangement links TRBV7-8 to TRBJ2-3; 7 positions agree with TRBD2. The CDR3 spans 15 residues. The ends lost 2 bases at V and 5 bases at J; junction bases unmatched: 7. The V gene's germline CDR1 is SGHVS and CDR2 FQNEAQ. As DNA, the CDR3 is TGTGCCAGCAGCTTATTTGGACTAGATATAGATACGCAGTATTTT. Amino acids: CASSLFGLDIDTQYF.

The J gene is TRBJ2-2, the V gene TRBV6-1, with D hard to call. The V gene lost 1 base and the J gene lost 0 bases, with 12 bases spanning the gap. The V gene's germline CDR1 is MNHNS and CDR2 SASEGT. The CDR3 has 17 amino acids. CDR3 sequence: CASSEGAGRTNTGELFF. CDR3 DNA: TGTGCCAGCAGTGAAGGGGCAGGCCGAACGAACACCGGGGAGCTGTTTTTT.

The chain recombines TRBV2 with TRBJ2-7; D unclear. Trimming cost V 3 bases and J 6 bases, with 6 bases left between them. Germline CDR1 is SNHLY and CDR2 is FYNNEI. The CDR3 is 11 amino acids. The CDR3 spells CASSDTSEQYF. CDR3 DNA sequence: TGTGCCAGCAGTGACACCTCCGAGCAGTACTTC.

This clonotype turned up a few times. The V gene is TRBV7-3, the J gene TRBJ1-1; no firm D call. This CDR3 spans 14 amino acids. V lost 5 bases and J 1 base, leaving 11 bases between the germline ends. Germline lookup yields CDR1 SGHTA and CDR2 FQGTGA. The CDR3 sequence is CASSRSGQNTEAFF. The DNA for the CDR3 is TGTGCCAGCAGCCGAAGCGGGCAGAACACTGAAGCTTTCTTT.

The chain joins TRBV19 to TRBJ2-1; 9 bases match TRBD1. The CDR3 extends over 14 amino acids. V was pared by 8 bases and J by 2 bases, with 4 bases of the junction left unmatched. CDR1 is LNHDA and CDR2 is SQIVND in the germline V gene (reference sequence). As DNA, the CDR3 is TGTGCCAGTTTGGACAGGGGCGCCTACAATGAGCAGTTCTTC. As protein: CASLDRGAYNEQFF. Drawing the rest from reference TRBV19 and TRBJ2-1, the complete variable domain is DGGITQSPKYLFRKEGQNVTLSCEQNLNHDAMYWYRQDPGQGLRLIYYSQIVNDFQKGDIAEGYSVSREKKESFPLTVTSAQKNPTAFYLCASLDRGAYNEQFFGPGTRLTVL.

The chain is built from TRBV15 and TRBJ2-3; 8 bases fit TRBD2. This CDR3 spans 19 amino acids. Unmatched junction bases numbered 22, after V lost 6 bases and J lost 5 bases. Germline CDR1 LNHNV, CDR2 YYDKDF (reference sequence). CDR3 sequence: CATSPRAWVDGRVGDTQYF. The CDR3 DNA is TGTGCCACCAGTCCCCGGGCCTGGGTTGACGGGAGGGTGGGAGATACGCAGTATTTT.

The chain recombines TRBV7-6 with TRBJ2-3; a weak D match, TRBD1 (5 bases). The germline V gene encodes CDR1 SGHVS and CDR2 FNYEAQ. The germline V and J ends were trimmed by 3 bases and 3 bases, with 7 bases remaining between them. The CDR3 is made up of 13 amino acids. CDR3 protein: CASSFRGTDTQYF. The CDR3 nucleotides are TGTGCCAGCAGCTTTAGGGGTACAGATACGCAGTATTTT.

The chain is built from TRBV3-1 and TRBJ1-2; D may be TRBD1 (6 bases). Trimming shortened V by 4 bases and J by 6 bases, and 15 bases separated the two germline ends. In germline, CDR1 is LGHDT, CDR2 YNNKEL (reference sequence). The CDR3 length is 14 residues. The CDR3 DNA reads TGTGCCAGCAGCCTTGGACAGCCGGGCAATGGCTACACCTTC. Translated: CASSLGQPGNGYTF.

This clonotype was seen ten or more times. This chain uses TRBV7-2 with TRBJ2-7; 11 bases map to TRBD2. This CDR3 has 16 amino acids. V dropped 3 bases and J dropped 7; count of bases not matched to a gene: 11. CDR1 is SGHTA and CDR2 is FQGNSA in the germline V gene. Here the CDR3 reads CASSFGTSGLRKEQYF. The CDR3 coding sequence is TGTGCCAGCAGCTTTGGGACTAGCGGACTTCGTAAGGAGCAGTACTTC.

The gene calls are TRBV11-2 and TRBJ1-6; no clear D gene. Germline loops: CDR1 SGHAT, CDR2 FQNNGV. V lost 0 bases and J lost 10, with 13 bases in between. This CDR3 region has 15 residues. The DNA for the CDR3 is TGTGCCAGCAGCTTAGATTTGGATTTTATATCACCCCTCCACTTT. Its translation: CASSLDLDFISPLHF.

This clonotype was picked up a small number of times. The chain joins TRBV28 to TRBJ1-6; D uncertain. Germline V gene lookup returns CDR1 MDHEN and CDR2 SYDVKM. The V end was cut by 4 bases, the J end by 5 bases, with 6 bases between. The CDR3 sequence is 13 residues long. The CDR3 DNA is TGTGCCAGCAGTTACGGGAATAATTCACCCCTCCACTTT. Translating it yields CASSYGNNSPLHF.

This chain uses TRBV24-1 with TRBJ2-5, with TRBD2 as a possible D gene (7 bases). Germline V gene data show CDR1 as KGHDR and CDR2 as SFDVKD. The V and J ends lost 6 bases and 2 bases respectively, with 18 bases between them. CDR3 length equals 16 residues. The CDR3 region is CATSKGGEAGQETQYF. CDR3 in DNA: TGTGCCACCAGTAAGGGGGGGGAGGCCGGACAAGAGACCCAGTACTTC.

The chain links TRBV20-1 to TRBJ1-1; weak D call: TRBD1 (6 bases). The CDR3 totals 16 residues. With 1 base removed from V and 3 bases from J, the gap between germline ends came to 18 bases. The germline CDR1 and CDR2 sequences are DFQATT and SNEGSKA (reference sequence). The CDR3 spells CSARVGAGVEDTEAFF. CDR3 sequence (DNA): TGCAGTGCTAGAGTGGGGGCAGGGGTCGAGGACACTGAAGCTTTCTTT.

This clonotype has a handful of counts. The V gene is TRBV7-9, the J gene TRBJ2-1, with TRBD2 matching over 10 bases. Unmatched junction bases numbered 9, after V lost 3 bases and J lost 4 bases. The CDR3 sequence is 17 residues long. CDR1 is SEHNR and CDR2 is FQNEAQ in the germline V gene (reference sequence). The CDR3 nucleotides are TGTGCCAGCAGCTTCGGTAGCGGGGGGACCCTATACAATGAGCAGTTCTTC. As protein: CASSFGSGGTLYNEQFF.

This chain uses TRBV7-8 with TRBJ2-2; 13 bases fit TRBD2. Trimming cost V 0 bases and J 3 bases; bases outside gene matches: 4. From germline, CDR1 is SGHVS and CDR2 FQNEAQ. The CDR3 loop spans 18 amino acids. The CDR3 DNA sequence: TGTGCCAGCAGCTTAGCCGGACTAGCGGGGGCCTACACCGGGGAGCTGTTTTTT. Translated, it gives CASSLAGLAGAYTGELFF.